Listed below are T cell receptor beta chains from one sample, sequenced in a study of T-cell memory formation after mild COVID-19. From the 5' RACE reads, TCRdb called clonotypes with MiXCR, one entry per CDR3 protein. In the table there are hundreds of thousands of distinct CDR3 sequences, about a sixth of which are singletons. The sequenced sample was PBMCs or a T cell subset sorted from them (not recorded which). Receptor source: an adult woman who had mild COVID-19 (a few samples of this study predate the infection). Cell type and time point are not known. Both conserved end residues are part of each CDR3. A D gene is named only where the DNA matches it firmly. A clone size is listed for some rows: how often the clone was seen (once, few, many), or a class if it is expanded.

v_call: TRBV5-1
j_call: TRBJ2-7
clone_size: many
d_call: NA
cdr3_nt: TGCGCCAGCAGCTTCAGAACGGCGGACGAGCAGTACTTC
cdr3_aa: CASSFRTADEQYF

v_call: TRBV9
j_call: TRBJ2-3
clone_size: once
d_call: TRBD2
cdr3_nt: TGTGCCAGCAGCGCAACACTAGCGGTTAACACAGATACGCAGTATTTT
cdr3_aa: CASSATLAVNTDTQYF

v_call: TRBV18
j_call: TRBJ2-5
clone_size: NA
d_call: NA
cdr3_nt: TGTGCCAGCTCACCGGACGGAAACCAAGAGACCCAGTACTTC
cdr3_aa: CASSPDGNQETQYF

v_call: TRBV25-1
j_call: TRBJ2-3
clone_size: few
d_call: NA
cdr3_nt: TGTGCCAGCAGTGAATATAGCCTCCGTACGGTGACAGATACGCAGTATTTT
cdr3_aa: CASSEYSLRTVTDTQYF

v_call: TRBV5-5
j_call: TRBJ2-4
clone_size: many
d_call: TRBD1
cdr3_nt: TGTGCCAGCAGCCCGGGACAGGGGGCCAAAAACATTCAGTACTTC
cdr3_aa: CASSPGQGAKNIQYF

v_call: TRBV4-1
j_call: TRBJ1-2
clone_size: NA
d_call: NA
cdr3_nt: TGCGCCAGCAGCCAAGAAGCCTACTATGGCTACACCTTC
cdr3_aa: CASSQEAYYGYTF

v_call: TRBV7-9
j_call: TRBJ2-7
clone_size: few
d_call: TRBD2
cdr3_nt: TGTGCCAGCAGCCCGCCGACTAGCGCCTACGAGCAGTACTTC
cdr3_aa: CASSPPTSAYEQYF

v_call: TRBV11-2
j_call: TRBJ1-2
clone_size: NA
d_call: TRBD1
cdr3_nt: TGTGCCAGCAGCCCGGGACAGGCAATAGTCCATGGCTACACCTTC
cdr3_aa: CASSPGQAIVHGYTF

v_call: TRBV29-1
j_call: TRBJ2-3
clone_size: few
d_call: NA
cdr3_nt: TGCAGCGTTCAGGTGTCGGGGGATACGCAGTATTTT
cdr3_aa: CSVQVSGDTQYF

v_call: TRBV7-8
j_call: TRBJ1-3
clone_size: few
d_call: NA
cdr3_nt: TGTGCCAGCAGCTTATCGGAATTCGGAAACACCATATATTTT
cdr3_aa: CASSLSEFGNTIYF

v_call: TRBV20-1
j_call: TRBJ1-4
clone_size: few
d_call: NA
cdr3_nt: TGCAGTGCTAGGCCAGGGTTTAATGAAAAACTGTTTTTT
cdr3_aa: CSARPGFNEKLFF

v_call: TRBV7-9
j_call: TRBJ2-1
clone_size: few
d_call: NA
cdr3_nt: TGTGCCAGCAGCCCTCAACTAGGAAACAATGAGCAGTTCTTC
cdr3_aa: CASSPQLGNNEQFF

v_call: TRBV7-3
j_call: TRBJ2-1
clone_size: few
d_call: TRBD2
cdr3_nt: TGTGCCAGCAGCTTAGCGGCTAGCGGGGGGGCGGAGCAGTTCTTC
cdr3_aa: CASSLAASGGAEQFF

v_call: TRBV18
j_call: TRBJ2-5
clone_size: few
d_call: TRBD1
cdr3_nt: TGTGCCAGCTCGTCCACAGGGGGACTAGAGACCCAGTACTTC
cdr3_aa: CASSSTGGLETQYF

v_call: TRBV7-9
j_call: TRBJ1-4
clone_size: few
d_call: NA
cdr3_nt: TGTGCCAGCAGCTCCTCCTATGATGAAAAACTGTTTTTT
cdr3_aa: CASSSSYDEKLFF

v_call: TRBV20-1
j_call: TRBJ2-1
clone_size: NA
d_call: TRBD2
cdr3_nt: TGCAGTGCTAGAGACTTGACTAGCGGGAGTTGGTATGAGCAGTTCTTC
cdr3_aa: CSARDLTSGSWYEQFF

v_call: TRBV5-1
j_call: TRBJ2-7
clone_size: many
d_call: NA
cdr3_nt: TGTGCCAGCAGCTTAGGCCGGGACTACGAGCAGTACTTC
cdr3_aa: CASSLGRDYEQYF

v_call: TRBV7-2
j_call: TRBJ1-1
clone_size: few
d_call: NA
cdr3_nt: TGTGCCAGCAGTCCGGACGTCTCCATGAACACTGAAGCTTTCTTT
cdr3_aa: CASSPDVSMNTEAFF

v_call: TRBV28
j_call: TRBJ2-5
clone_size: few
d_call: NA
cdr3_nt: TGTGCCAGCAGTTTACCTACAGGGCCAGAGACCCAGTACTTC
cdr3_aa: CASSLPTGPETQYF

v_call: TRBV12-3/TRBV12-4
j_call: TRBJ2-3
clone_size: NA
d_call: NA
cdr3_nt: TGTGCCAGCAGTTTAGGTGTGCCGCAGTATTTT
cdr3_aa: CASSLGVPQYF

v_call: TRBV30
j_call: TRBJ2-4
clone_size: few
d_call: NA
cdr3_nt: TGTGCCTGGAGTGTATGGCCGGGAAGGGCCAAAAACATTCAGTACTTC
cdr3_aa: CAWSVWPGRAKNIQYF

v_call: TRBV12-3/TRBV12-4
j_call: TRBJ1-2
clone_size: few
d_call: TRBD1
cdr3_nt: TGTGCCAGCAGTTTACTGGGACAGGGGAATGGCTACACCTTC
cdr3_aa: CASSLLGQGNGYTF

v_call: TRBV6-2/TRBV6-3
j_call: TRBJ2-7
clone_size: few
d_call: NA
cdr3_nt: TGTGCCAGCAGTTACTCGATCAGGGCGAGATCTCCCTACGAGCAGTACTTC
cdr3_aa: CASSYSIRARSPYEQYF

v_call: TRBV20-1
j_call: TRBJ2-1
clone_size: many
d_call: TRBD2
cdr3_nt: TGCAGTGCTGTTAAGACTAGCGGGACGTACAATGAGCAGTTCTTC
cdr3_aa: CSAVKTSGTYNEQFF

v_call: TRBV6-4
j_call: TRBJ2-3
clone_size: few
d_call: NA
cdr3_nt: TGTGCCAGCAGTGACAGGGGCCATAACACAGATACGCAGTATTTT
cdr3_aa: CASSDRGHNTDTQYF

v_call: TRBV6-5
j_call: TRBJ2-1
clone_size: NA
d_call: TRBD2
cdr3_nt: TGTGCCAGCAACAACGCGGGAGGGGTATCCTACAATGAGCAGTTCTTC
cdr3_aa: CASNNAGGVSYNEQFF

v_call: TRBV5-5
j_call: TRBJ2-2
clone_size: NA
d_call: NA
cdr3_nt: TGTGCCAGCACCGTCGGCCGGACCACCGGGGAGCTGTTTTTT
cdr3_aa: CASTVGRTTGELFF

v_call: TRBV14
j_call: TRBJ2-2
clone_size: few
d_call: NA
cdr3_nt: TGTGCCAGCAGCCAAGATCGACTACGACCAGCCGGGGAGCTGTTTTTT
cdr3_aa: CASSQDRLRPAGELFF

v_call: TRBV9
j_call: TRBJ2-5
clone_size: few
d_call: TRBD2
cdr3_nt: TGTGCCAGCAGCCCCCCCGGGGGGGGAGTGCCAGAGACCCAGTACTTC
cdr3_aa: CASSPPGGGVPETQYF

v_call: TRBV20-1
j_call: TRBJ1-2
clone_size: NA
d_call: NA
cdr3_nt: TGCAGTGCGACCCAGTTCGGATATGGCTACACCTTC
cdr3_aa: CSATQFGYGYTF

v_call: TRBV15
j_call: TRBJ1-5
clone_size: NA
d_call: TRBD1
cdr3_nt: TGTGCCACCAGCAGATTGGGACAGGGCGGCAATCAGCCCCAGCATTTT
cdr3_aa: CATSRLGQGGNQPQHF

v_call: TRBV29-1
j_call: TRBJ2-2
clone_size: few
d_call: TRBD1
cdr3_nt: TGCAGCGCGTTATACATCGCCGGGACAGATAACACCGGGGAGCTGTTTTTT
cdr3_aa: CSALYIAGTDNTGELFF

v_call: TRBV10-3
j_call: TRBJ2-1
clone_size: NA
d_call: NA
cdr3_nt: TGTGCCATCAGCCCTTTAAAGGGGGGGTTCTCCTACAATGAGCAGTTCTTC
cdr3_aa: CAISPLKGGFSYNEQFF

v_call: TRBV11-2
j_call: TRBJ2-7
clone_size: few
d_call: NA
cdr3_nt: TGTGCCAGCAGCCATCCGGGACGGTTTCGGAAGGAGCAGTACTTC
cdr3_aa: CASSHPGRFRKEQYF

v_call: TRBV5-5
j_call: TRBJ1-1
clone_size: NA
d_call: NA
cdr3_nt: TGTGCCAGCAGCTTGTTGGCAGGGGTACACACTGAAGCTTTCTTT
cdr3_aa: CASSLLAGVHTEAFF

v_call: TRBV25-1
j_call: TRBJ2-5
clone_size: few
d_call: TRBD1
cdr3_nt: TGTGCCAGCAGTGAACGACAGGGGGCTGTGGAGACCCAGTACTTC
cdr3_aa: CASSERQGAVETQYF

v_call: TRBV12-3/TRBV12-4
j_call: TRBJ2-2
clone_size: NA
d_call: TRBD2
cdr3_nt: TGTGCCAGCAGTCCCCCGGGACTAGCGGGTAACACCGGGGAGCTGTTTTTT
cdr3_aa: CASSPPGLAGNTGELFF

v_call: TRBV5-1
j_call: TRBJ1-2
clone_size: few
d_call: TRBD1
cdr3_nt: TGCGCCAGCAGCTTGGGAGGGACAGAATATGGCTACACCTTC
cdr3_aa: CASSLGGTEYGYTF

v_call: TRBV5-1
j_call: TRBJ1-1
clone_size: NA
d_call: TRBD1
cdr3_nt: TGCGCCAGCAGCTTGGCGTCGACAGGGGGGTGGAGGAACACTGAAGCTTTCTTT
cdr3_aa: CASSLASTGGWRNTEAFF

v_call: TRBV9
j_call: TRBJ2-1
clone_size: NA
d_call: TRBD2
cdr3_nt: TGTGCCAGCAGCGTAGATCTAGCGGGGGGGAACAATAAGCAGTTCTTC
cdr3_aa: CASSVDLAGGNNKQFF

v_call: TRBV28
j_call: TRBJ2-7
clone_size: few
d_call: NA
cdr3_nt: TGTGCCAGCAGTTTAATGGGGGCGGGGAACGAGCAGTACTTC
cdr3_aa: CASSLMGAGNEQYF

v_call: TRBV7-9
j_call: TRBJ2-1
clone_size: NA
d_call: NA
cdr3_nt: TGTGCCAGCAGCTTAGTGCAGGGCGCCAATGAGCAGTTCTTC
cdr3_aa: CASSLVQGANEQFF

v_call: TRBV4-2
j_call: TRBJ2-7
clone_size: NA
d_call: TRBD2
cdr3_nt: TGTGCCAGCAGCACGCGACTAGCGGGAGACGAGCAGTACTTC
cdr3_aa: CASSTRLAGDEQYF

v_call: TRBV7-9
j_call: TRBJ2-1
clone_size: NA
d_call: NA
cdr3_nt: TGTGCCAGCAGCATCGAGTATAGTGAGCAGTTCTTC
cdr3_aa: CASSIEYSEQFF

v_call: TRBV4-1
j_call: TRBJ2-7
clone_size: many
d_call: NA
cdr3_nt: TGCGCCAGCAGCATACTTTATCAGGAATACGAGCAGTACTTC
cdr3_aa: CASSILYQEYEQYF

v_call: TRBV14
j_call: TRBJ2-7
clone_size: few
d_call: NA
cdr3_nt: TGTGCCAGCAGCCAAGGACACAGGCAGTACTTC
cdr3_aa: CASSQGHRQYF

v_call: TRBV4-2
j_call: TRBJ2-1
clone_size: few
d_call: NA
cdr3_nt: TGTGCCAGCAGCCAAGATTTAGAGGGTAGCGATGAGCAGTTCTTC
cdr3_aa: CASSQDLEGSDEQFF

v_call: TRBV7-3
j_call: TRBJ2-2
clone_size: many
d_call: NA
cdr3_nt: TGTGCCAGCAGACGGGAGAACGGGGAGCTGTTTTTT
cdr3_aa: CASRRENGELFF

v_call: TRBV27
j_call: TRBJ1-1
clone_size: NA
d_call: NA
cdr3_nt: TGTGCCAGCAGTTTGAAGACAGTTCCCACTGAAGCTTTCTTT
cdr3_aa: CASSLKTVPTEAFF

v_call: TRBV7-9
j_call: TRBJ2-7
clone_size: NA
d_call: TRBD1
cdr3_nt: TGTGCCAGCAGCGGTTTGGGACAGACCTACGAGCAGTACTTC
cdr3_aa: CASSGLGQTYEQYF